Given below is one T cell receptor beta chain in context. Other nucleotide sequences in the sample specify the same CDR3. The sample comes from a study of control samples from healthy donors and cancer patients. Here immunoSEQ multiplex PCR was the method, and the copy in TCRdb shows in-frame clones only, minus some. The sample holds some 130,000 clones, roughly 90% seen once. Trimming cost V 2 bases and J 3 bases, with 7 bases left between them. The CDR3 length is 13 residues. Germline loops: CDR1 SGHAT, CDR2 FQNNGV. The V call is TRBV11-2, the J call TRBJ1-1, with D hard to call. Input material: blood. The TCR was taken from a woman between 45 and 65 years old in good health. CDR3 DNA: TGTGCCAGCAGCTTACGGGAAGACACTGAAGCTTTCTTT. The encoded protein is CASSLREDTEAFF.